The 3 T cell receptor beta chains below were found in one sample sequenced in a study of CD8 T cells in Susac syndrome. The authors reverse transcribed about 0.45 to 1 ug RNA with random hexamers. TCRdb reanalysed the immunoSEQ multiplex PCR reads using MiXCR and keeps one entry per CDR3 protein. The sample holds hundreds of thousands of distinct CDR3 sequences, 90% to 96% seen once. The sample taken for sequencing was CD4+ T cells from PBMCs. These receptors were taken from a human donor with Susac syndrome.

The V and J genes are TRBV6-5 and TRBJ1-2; D unclear. The V end lost 6 bases, the J end lost 3 bases, and 8 bases lay between the germline ends. Germline V gene sequence: CDR1 MNHEY, CDR2 SVGAGI. This CDR3 spans 12 amino acids. CDR3 amino acids: CASRETDYGYTF. The CDR3 coding sequence is TGTGCCAGCAGGGAGACGGACTATGGCTACACCTTC.

This rearrangement joins TRBV20-1 to TRBJ2-7, with D possibly being TRBD2 (5 bases). This CDR3 is 15 amino acids long. V lost 0 bases, J lost 3 bases, and 15 bases lay in between. The germline gives CDR1 DFQATT, CDR2 SNEGSKA (reference sequence). CDR3 nucleotide sequence: TGCAGTGCTAGAGATTACCTGCTAGAGGGCTACGAGCAGTACTTC. It specifies CSARDYLLEGYEQYF.

V gene TRBV29-1 combines with J gene TRBJ2-1; TRBD1 agrees at 7 bases. The CDR3 extends over 12 amino acids. Germline lookup yields CDR1 SQVTM and CDR2 ANQGSEA. V dropped 7 bases and J dropped 8; count of bases not matched to a gene: 8. Written as DNA, the CDR3 is TGCAGCGCAGAGAAGGGGGCGGATGAGCAGTTCTTC. Amino acids: CSAEKGADEQFF.